This passage covers 25 T cell receptor beta chains from one sample sequenced in a study of beta chain features in type 1 diabetes. What these receptors recognize is not known. All of the isolated RNA was reverse transcribed, so expressed TCRB transcripts were sequenced. Assay used: immunoSEQ multiplex PCR; TCRdb lists only in-frame clones, some missing. The table records about 47,000 clones, roughly 40% of them present only once. Study outcomes and limitations: A moderate, significant TCRB CDR3 shortening appeared in type 1 diabetes across four CD4+ subsets.

Sequenced sample: stem cell memory CD4+ T cells from blood. Source of these receptors: a man younger than 40 with type 1 diabetes.

The J gene is TRBJ1-1, the V gene TRBV28; maybe TRBD1 (6 bases). The V end was cut by 2 bases, the J end by 3 bases, with 16 bases between. Germline CDR1 MDHEN, CDR2 SYDVKM. The length of the CDR3 is 16 residues. The CDR3: CASSLSQGTGDTEAFF. The CDR3 DNA reads TGTGCCAGCAGTTTAAGTCAGGGGACCGGCGACACTGAAGCTTTCTTT.

CDR3 sequence reads: CASSVVTSGSNEQFF. The DNA for the CDR3 is TGTGCCAGCAGCGTAGTGACTAGCGGGAGTAATGAGCAGTTCTTC. V usage is TRBV9 and J usage is TRBJ2-1; TRBD2 aligns across 12 bases. Germline assignment: CDR1 SGDLS and CDR2 YYNGEE. V lost 0 bases and J lost 7; bases outside the gene matches: 2. The CDR3 totals 15 residues.

This rearrangement joins TRBV18 to TRBJ2-1, with 8 bases matching TRBD2. Trimming took 3 bases from V and 3 from J; bases not matched to a gene: 10. There are 17 residues in the CDR3. Germline V lookup: CDR1 KGHSH, CDR2 LQKENI. CDR3: CASSPVGAGAFYNEQFF. CDR3 sequence (DNA): TGTGCCAGCTCACCCGTGGGAGCGGGGGCCTTCTACAATGAGCAGTTCTTC.

This chain links TRBV5-4 with TRBJ2-3; 13 bases match TRBD2. The CDR3 runs 15 residues. Losses at the gene ends were 5 bases for V and 9 bases for J; bases not matched to a gene: 9. Germline lookup yields CDR1 SGHNT and CDR2 YYREEE (reference sequence). In DNA form, the CDR3 reads TGTGCCAGCAGTACAGGACTAGCGGGGGCGGGCACGCAGTATTTT. This encodes CASSTGLAGAGTQYF.

The chain recombines TRBV5-4 with TRBJ2-3; 13 bases are shared with TRBD2. The CDR3 length is 16 residues. V was pared by 4 bases and J by 2 bases, with 4 bases of the junction left unmatched. Germline CDR1 SGHNT, CDR2 YYREEE (reference sequence). The CDR3 nucleotides read TGTGCCAGCAGCCCCGGACTAGCGGGAGCCACAGATACGCAGTATTTT. Translation: CASSPGLAGATDTQYF.

This clone appeared a single time. The chain uses TRBV5-1 and TRBJ2-1, with D possibly TRBD2 on 6 matching bases. The ends were cut back, 1 base at V and 0 bases at J, with 11 bases in the middle. CDR1 is SGHRS, CDR2 YFSETQ, per germline. The CDR3 covers 16 residues. In nucleotides, the CDR3 is TGCGCCAGCAGCTTGAGATCCGGGGGCTCCTACAATGAGCAGTTCTTC. Amino acids: CASSLRSGGSYNEQFF. Full variable domain (rest looked up from reference TRBV5-1 and TRBJ2-1): KAGVTQTPRYLIKTRGQQVTLSCSPISGHRSVSWYQQTPGQGLQFLFEYFSETQRNKGNFPGRFSGRQFSNSRSEMNVSTLELGDSALYLCASSLRSGGSYNEQFFGPGTRLTVL.

CDR3 sequence: CASSSTGNTEAFF. The CDR3 coding sequence is TGTGCCAGTAGCTCGACGGGGAACACTGAAGCTTTCTTT. The chain uses TRBV19 and TRBJ1-1, with unresolved D. Germline assignment: CDR1 LNHDA and CDR2 SQIVND (reference sequence). The V end was cut by 6 bases, the J end by 1 base, with 9 bases between. This CDR3 comprises 13 residues.

The chain has TRBV19 and TRBJ2-5; 8 positions match TRBD1. Germline CDR1 reads LNHDA; CDR2 reads SQIVND (reference sequence). V trimming: 6 bases; J trimming: 2 bases; junction bases outside the gene matches: 5. The CDR3 length is 14 residues. The CDR3 spells CASREDRGQETQYF. CDR3 nucleotide sequence: TGTGCCAGTAGGGAAGACAGGGGACAAGAGACCCAGTACTTC. Using reference TRBV19 and TRBJ2-5 for the parts outside the CDR3, the full variable domain is DGGITQSPKYLFRKEGQNVTLSCEQNLNHDAMYWYRQDPGQGLRLIYYSQIVNDFQKGDIAEGYSVSREKKESFPLTVTSAQKNPTAFYLCASREDRGQETQYFGPGTRLLVL.

The chain is built from TRBV6-1 and TRBJ1-5, with D possibly TRBD1 on 5 matching bases. Germline V lookup: CDR1 MNHNS, CDR2 SASEGT. The germline V and J ends were trimmed by 2 bases and 0 bases, with 11 bases remaining between them. This CDR3 has 16 amino acids. DNA of the CDR3: TGTGCCAGCAGTGAAAGGGGACTGTATAGCAATCAGCCCCAGCATTTT. It specifies CASSERGLYSNQPQHF.

This clone has just a few counts. The CDR3 loop reads CASSQVFTGGTDTQYF. DNA of the CDR3: TGCGCCAGCAGCCAAGTATTTACAGGGGGCACAGATACGCAGTATTTT. The rearrangement uses TRBV4-3 and TRBJ2-3, with 7 bases identical to TRBD1. The CDR3 is 16 amino acids. The germline V gene encodes CDR1 LGHNA and CDR2 YSLEER. V shed 1 base and J 1 base; nucleotides not matched to a gene: 5.

The chain recombines TRBV7-2 with TRBJ1-2; 7 nucleotides line up with TRBD1. CDR3 length: 13 residues. Trimming took 5 bases from V and 2 from J; bases not matched to a gene: 2. Germline V lookup: CDR1 SGHTA, CDR2 FQGNSA. CDR3 nucleotide sequence: TGTGCCAGCAGCCACAGGGGCAACTATGGCTACACCTTC. Encoded protein: CASSHRGNYGYTF.

This clone was detected only a few times. The chain couples TRBV5-1 to TRBJ1-1; D is unclear. The CDR3 runs to 14 residues. Germline V CDR1 and CDR2: SGHRS, YFSETQ. V was shortened by 0 bases and J by 5 bases, with 11 bases between the two germline ends. The CDR3 region is CASSLEWGGTEAFF. For the CDR3, the DNA is TGCGCCAGCAGCTTGGAATGGGGAGGGACTGAAGCTTTCTTT.

J is TRBJ1-5 and V is TRBV15, with TRBD1 matching 7 bases. The length of the CDR3 is 15 residues. V lost 1 base and J lost 7; bases outside the gene matches: 7. In germline, CDR1 is LNHNV, CDR2 YYDKDF (reference sequence). The CDR3 DNA sequence: TGTGCCACCAGCAGAGGCCAGACAGGGCGGCAGCCCCAGCATTTT. Residues: CATSRGQTGRQPQHF.

The chain uses TRBV6-6 and TRBJ1-1; TRBD1 is a possible D gene (6 bases). Germline-derived CDR1 and CDR2 are MNHNY and SVGAGI (reference sequence). The CDR3 is made up of 9 amino acids. V shed 10 bases and J shed 8 bases, with 8 bases lying between them. CDR3 residues: CATTGEAFF. The CDR3 nucleotides read TGTGCCACCACAGGGGAAGCTTTCTTT.

The chain combines TRBV6-5 with TRBJ2-3; 10 bases line up with TRBD1. Trimming cost V 2 bases and J 4 bases; bases outside gene matches: 3. Germline V gives CDR1 MNHEY, CDR2 SVGAGI. CDR3 size: 15 residues. CDR3 loop: CASSYGTGVSDTQYF. The CDR3 nucleotides are TGTGCCAGCAGTTACGGGACAGGGGTGTCAGATACGCAGTATTTT.

The chain uses TRBV15 and TRBJ2-7, with a weak D call TRBD1 (7 bases). This CDR3 has 12 residues. The germline V gene has CDR1 LNHNV and CDR2 YYDKDF (reference sequence). Trimming stripped 4 bases from V and 6 bases from J, with 10 bases between. CDR3 sequence reads: CATSIQGGEQYF. The CDR3, as DNA: TGTGCCACCAGCATTCAGGGGGGCGAGCAGTACTTC. The full variable domain, its missing parts supplied by reference TRBV15 and TRBJ2-7, is DAMVIQNPRYQVTQFGKPVTLSCSQTLNHNVMYWYQQKSSQAPKLLFHYYDKDFNNEADTPDNFQSRRPNTSFCFLDIRSPGLGDTAMYLCATSIQGGEQYFGPGTRLTVT.

This clone was seen more than once but under ten times. The J gene is TRBJ2-1, the V gene TRBV11-1; 8 positions agree with TRBD1. Germline V lookup: CDR1 SGHAT, CDR2 FQDESV (reference sequence). This CDR3 contains 15 residues. V gave up 3 bases and J gave up 4 bases; unmatched junction bases: 5. The CDR3 protein is CASSLATGVYNEQFF. The CDR3 nucleotides are TGTGCCAGCAGCTTGGCGACAGGGGTATACAATGAGCAGTTCTTC.

This clone was observed a handful of times. The rearrangement links TRBV18 to TRBJ2-3; D is unclear. CDR1 KGHSH and CDR2 LQKENI come from the germline V gene. CDR3 length: 11 residues. V was shortened by 5 bases and J by 6 bases, with 6 bases between the two germline ends. The chain's CDR3 is CASSLLDTQYF. CDR3 DNA: TGTGCCAGCTCATTACTTGATACGCAGTATTTT.

Remarks on this clone: The sample holds other DNA sequences that translate to the same CDR3. This chain links TRBV29-1 with TRBJ2-3; tentative D call: TRBD1 (5 bases). The CDR3 runs to 11 residues. Trimming removed 4 bases at V and 5 bases at J, with 7 bases between. Germline V gene sequence: CDR1 SQVTM, CDR2 ANQGSEA. The CDR3 region is CSVAQGDTQYF. CDR3 DNA sequence: TGCAGCGTTGCTCAGGGAGATACGCAGTATTTT.

This clone turned up a few times. In DNA, the CDR3 is TGTGCCAGCATGTCTGGGACAGCCTACGAGCAGTACTTC. This gives the protein CASMSGTAYEQYF. The chain recombines TRBV7-9 with TRBJ2-7; 7 bases fit TRBD1. V gave up 7 bases and J gave up 2 bases; unmatched junction bases: 5. There are 13 residues in the CDR3. CDR1 is SEHNR and CDR2 is FQNEAQ in the germline V gene (reference sequence).

The chain is built from TRBV13 and TRBJ1-2; D uncertain. The CDR3 is 14 amino acids. Germline V gene sequence: CDR1 PRHDT, CDR2 FYEKMQ (reference sequence). The germline V and J ends were trimmed by 3 bases and 2 bases, with 10 bases remaining between them. The CDR3 region is CASSFRGVNYGYTF. CDR3 DNA: TGTGCCAGCAGCTTCCGGGGAGTCAACTATGGCTACACCTTC.

V is TRBV6-6 and J is TRBJ1-1; no definite D call. CDR3 size: 13 residues. Between the trimmed V and J ends, which lost 3 bases and 1 base, there was a span of 6 bases. CDR1 and CDR2 (germline): MNHNY, SVGAGI (reference sequence). The CDR3 loop reads CASSYGRNTEAFF. The CDR3, as DNA: TGTGCCAGCAGTTATGGGAGGAACACTGAAGCTTTCTTT.

The genes are TRBV27 and TRBJ2-2, with 8 bases aligning to TRBD2. CDR3 length equals 15 residues. The germline CDR1 and CDR2 sequences are MNHEY and SMNVEV (reference sequence). J gave up 6 bases and V 5 bases, and 8 bases lay outside the gene matches. CDR3: CASSRTSNVAGELFF. Here the CDR3 DNA reads TGTGCCAGCAGTAGGACTAGCAATGTGGCCGGGGAGCTGTTTTTT.

The chain uses TRBV30 and TRBJ2-3, with 14 bases that match TRBD2. There are 17 residues in the CDR3. The junction had 5 bases not matched to a gene; V was cut back by 3 bases and J by 0 bases. CDR1 GTSNPN and CDR2 SVGIG come from the germline V gene (reference sequence). Written as DNA, the CDR3 is TGTGCCTGGAGAGGGACTAGCGGGAGAATGAGCACAGATACGCAGTATTTT. Translated, it gives CAWRGTSGRMSTDTQYF.

The chain has TRBV9 and TRBJ2-3, with D possibly TRBD2 on 5 matching bases. This CDR3 contains 15 residues. Looked up from germline, CDR1 is SGDLS and CDR2 is YYNGEE. Trimming shortened V by 0 bases and J by 2 bases, and 10 bases separated the two germline ends. The CDR3: CASSVAGIDTDTQYF. The CDR3 coding sequence is TGTGCCAGCAGCGTAGCGGGGATAGACACAGATACGCAGTATTTT.